These 28 T cell receptor beta chains came from one sample sequenced in a study of blood T cell repertoires in COVID-19. Libraries were prepared by immunoSEQ multiplex PCR; TCRdb keeps only in-frame clonotypes and omits some of them. This sample has over 55,000 clones, with around 90% found just once. Material: peripheral blood. The receptors were sampled from a woman aged 80 or over with COVID-19, enrolled during active disease.

The chain couples TRBV19 to TRBJ2-3; 8 bases agree with TRBD2. J lost 2 bases, V lost 7 bases, and 8 bases had no gene match. The CDR3 covers 15 residues. Per germline, CDR1 LNHDA and CDR2 SQIVND (reference sequence). The CDR3 protein is CASMPGGGYTDTQYF. Here the CDR3 DNA reads TGTGCCAGTATGCCCGGGGGGGGCTACACAGATACGCAGTATTTT.

V and J are TRBV19 and TRBJ1-5; D perhaps matches TRBD1 (6 bases). Looked up from germline, CDR1 is LNHDA and CDR2 is SQIVND (reference sequence). Between the trimmed V and J ends, which lost 6 bases and 7 bases, there was a span of 16 bases. CDR3 length: 14 amino acids. The CDR3 bases are TGTGCCAGTAGAACCAACAGGGTTGAGCAGCCCCAGCATTTT. It specifies CASRTNRVEQPQHF.

V usage is TRBV5-1 and J usage is TRBJ1-6, with unresolved D. CDR1 SGHRS and CDR2 YFSETQ come from the germline V gene. CDR3 size: 16 residues. Trimming took off 4 bases at V and 9 bases at J, with 20 bases between the two ends. The chain's CDR3 is CASSLDEAQAGSPLHF. The CDR3 nucleotides are TGCGCCAGCAGCCTGGACGAGGCGCAGGCGGGTTCACCCCTCCACTTT. The entire variable domain, with the rest obtained from reference TRBV5-1 and TRBJ1-6, is as follows: KAGVTQTPRYLIKTRGQQVTLSCSPISGHRSVSWYQQTPGQGLQFLFEYFSETQRNKGNFPGRFSGRQFSNSRSEMNVSTLELGDSALYLCASSLDEAQAGSPLHFGNGTRLTVT.

This chain links TRBV4-2 with TRBJ2-1; D is unclear. Trimming left V 0 bases short and J 5 bases short, with 11 bases between. The length of the CDR3 is 15 residues. The germline V gene encodes CDR1 LGHNA and CDR2 YNFKEQ. The CDR3 loop is CASSQDGQVNNEQFF. CDR3 nucleotide sequence: TGTGCCAGCAGCCAAGACGGTCAGGTTAACAATGAGCAGTTCTTC.

The chain uses TRBV19 and TRBJ1-6, with D tentatively TRBD1 (6 bases). V shed 2 bases and J shed 6 bases, with 11 bases lying between them. The germline V gene has CDR1 LNHDA and CDR2 SQIVND (reference sequence). The CDR3 length is 15 residues. CDR3 sequence (DNA): TGTGCCAGTAGTATAAGCCAGGGGCTTAATTCACCCCTCCACTTT. Residues: CASSISQGLNSPLHF.

This sequence joins TRBV29-1 and TRBJ2-1; TRBD1 agrees at 7 bases. The CDR3 loop spans 15 amino acids. Germline loops: CDR1 SQVTM, CDR2 ANQGSEA. V lost 2 bases and J lost 7; bases outside the gene matches: 11. In DNA, the CDR3 is TGCAGCGTTGAAACGGGCAGGGGGAAAAAAAATGAGCAGTTCTTC. Encoded protein: CSVETGRGKKNEQFF.

V gene TRBV5-1 combines with J gene TRBJ2-7, with 10 bases fitting TRBD2. The CDR3 has 15 residues. V lost 1 base, J lost 3 bases, and 4 bases stayed unmatched. CDR1 is SGHRS and CDR2 is YFSETQ in the germline V gene. DNA for the CDR3: TGCGCCAGCAGCTTGCAGCGGGGGGGCAGCTACGAGCAGTACTTC. It encodes CASSLQRGGSYEQYF.

The rearrangement uses TRBV19 and TRBJ1-6, with TRBD1 identical over 7 bases. Germline CDR1 reads LNHDA; CDR2 reads SQIVND (reference sequence). The length of the CDR3 is 16 residues. With V trimmed by 1 base and J by 7 bases, 7 bases remained unmatched. CDR3 DNA sequence: TGTGCCAGTAGTATAGGACAGGGAGTTGGAAATTCACCCCTCCACTTT. Amino acid sequence: CASSIGQGVGNSPLHF.

This clone turned up a few times. The rearrangement links TRBV6-2 or TRBV6-3 to TRBJ1-1, with 10 bases that match TRBD1. The CDR3 runs 15 residues. Germline CDR1 MNHEY, CDR2 SVGEGT. J gave up 0 bases and V 4 bases, and 2 bases lay outside the gene matches. DNA of the CDR3: TGTGCCAGCAGTTGGACAGGGGGTGTGAACACTGAAGCTTTCTTT. Translation: CASSWTGGVNTEAFF.

The chain employs TRBV2 and TRBJ1-5; D remains unclear. V lost 7 bases, J lost 4 bases, and 11 bases lay in between. Germline V gives CDR1 SNHLY, CDR2 FYNNEI. This CDR3 is 13 amino acids long. Here the CDR3 DNA reads TGTGCCAGCAACCAGGAAGTGAATCAGCCCCAGCATTTT. It translates to CASNQEVNQPQHF.

The V and J genes are TRBV5-1 and TRBJ1-3; TRBD1 is a possible D gene (6 bases). V gave up 1 base and J gave up 3 bases, with 8 bases separating them. The germline V gene has CDR1 SGHRS and CDR2 YFSETQ. This CDR3 has 14 amino acids. The CDR3 loop is CASSLRTDGNTIYF. CDR3 nucleotide sequence: TGCGCCAGCAGCTTGAGGACAGATGGAAACACCATATATTTT.

The chain employs TRBV5-1 and TRBJ2-5, with 7 nucleotides matching TRBD2. Germline trimming cut 3 bases from V and 7 bases from J; bases unmatched to any gene: 18. This CDR3 is 17 amino acids long. CDR1 and CDR2 (germline): SGHRS, YFSETQ. For the CDR3, the DNA is TGCGCCAGCAGCTCCTCCTTGGACGGGAGGACTACGAGGACCCAGTACTTC. It is translated as CASSSSLDGRTTRTQYF.

V gene TRBV7-9 combines with J gene TRBJ2-3; 7 nucleotides agree with TRBD2. CDR1 and CDR2 from the germline V gene are SEHNR and FQNEAQ (reference sequence). This CDR3 is built from 15 residues. V gave up 5 bases and J gave up 1 base; unmatched junction bases: 6. Here the CDR3 DNA reads TGTGCCAGCAGCATGGGGGGGTTGGGCACAGATACGCAGTATTTT. This gives the protein CASSMGGLGTDTQYF.

This clone was seen only once. The chain recombines TRBV5-4 with TRBJ1-1; D gene uncertain. There are 14 residues in the CDR3. Trimming removed 2 bases from V and 0 bases from J, with 8 bases in between. Germline values: CDR1 SGHNT, CDR2 YYREEE (reference sequence). This chain's CDR3 is CASSLAPMNTEAFF. The DNA for the CDR3 is TGTGCCAGCAGCTTAGCACCAATGAACACTGAAGCTTTCTTT.

This chain connects TRBV18 to TRBJ1-5; weak D call: TRBD1 (5 bases). CDR3 size: 14 residues. CDR1 and CDR2 from the germline V gene are KGHSH and LQKENI. Trimming shortened V by 5 bases and J by 8 bases, and 16 bases separated the two germline ends. CDR3 in DNA: TGTGCCAGCTCAGCCGGGACTTCTCTGGAGCCCCAGCATTTT. It specifies CASSAGTSLEPQHF.

This chain connects TRBV5-1 to TRBJ1-2; perhaps TRBD1 as D (6 bases). CDR1 and CDR2 from the germline V gene are SGHRS and YFSETQ. Trimming stripped 0 bases from V and 4 bases from J, with 13 bases between. CDR3 length equals 15 residues. The CDR3 is CASSLAPGTTYGYTF. In DNA, the CDR3 is TGCGCCAGCAGCTTGGCCCCGGGGACAACCTATGGCTACACCTTC.

The V call is TRBV5-6, the J call TRBJ1-1; 12 nucleotides line up with TRBD1. The CDR3 sequence is 15 residues long. Germline CDR1 and CDR2: SGHDT and YYEEEE. J gave up 4 bases and V 4 bases, and 5 bases lay outside the gene matches. CDR3 sequence reads: CASSAGDRGLTEAFF. Here the CDR3 DNA reads TGTGCCAGCAGCGCGGGGGACAGGGGGCTCACTGAAGCTTTCTTT.

The chain has TRBV27 and TRBJ2-7; 9 bases are shared with TRBD1. The V and J ends lost 2 bases and 8 bases, in that order; junction bases with no gene match: 10. The CDR3 length is 15 residues. Germline CDR1 reads MNHEY; CDR2 reads SMNVEV (reference sequence). The CDR3 nucleotides are TGTGCCAGCAGTTTAGGGGGGGGGACAGGGTCTAAGCAGTACTTC. Amino acid sequence: CASSLGGGTGSKQYF.

The chain links TRBV6-5 to TRBJ2-1; the match to TRBD2 covers 8 bases. CDR3 length: 15 residues. Trimming at V came to 6 bases and at J to 0 bases, leaving 4 bases not matched to a gene. Germline V CDR1 and CDR2: MNHEY, SVGAGI. The CDR3 nucleotides are TGTGCCAGCAGACGCGGGGGGAGCTCCTACAATGAGCAGTTCTTC. It encodes CASRRGGSSYNEQFF.

This sequence joins TRBV5-1 and TRBJ1-2; 9 bases are a match to TRBD1. This CDR3 is 11 amino acids long. With V trimmed by 7 bases and J by 12 bases, 7 bases remained unmatched. The germline V gene encodes CDR1 SGHRS and CDR2 YFSETQ. CDR3 coding DNA: TGCGCCAGCGGTTTACAGGGGGCCGACACCTTC. Its protein is CASGLQGADTF.

This sequence joins TRBV25-1 and TRBJ2-3, with 9 bases that match TRBD1. Germline trimming cut 3 bases from V and 2 bases from J; bases unmatched to any gene: 9. CDR1 is MGHDK, CDR2 SYGVNS, per germline. This CDR3 region has 17 residues. CDR3 sequence (DNA): TGTGCCAGCAGTGATGCGGGGACAGGGATAGCCACAGATACGCAGTATTTT. This codes for CASSDAGTGIATDTQYF.

The chain carries TRBV6-5 and TRBJ2-1; maybe TRBD1 (5 bases). Looked up from germline, CDR1 is MNHEY and CDR2 is SVGAGI. This CDR3 contains 13 residues. V shed 5 bases and J shed 8 bases, with 13 bases lying between them. Here the CDR3 DNA reads TGTGCCAGCAGTCGGACAAGCCGGGATGAGCAGTTCTTC. This translates into CASSRTSRDEQFF.

The chain employs TRBV7-9 and TRBJ1-1, with D perhaps matching TRBD1 (5 bases). CDR1 and CDR2 (germline): SEHNR, FQNEAQ (reference sequence). CDR3 size: 12 residues. V lost 8 bases, J lost 0 bases, and 7 bases lay in between. The CDR3 spells CASDRLNTEAFF. The CDR3 DNA follows: TGTGCCAGCGACAGACTGAACACTGAAGCTTTCTTT.

This sequence joins TRBV7-2 and TRBJ2-2; TRBD2 might be the D (5 bases). V was trimmed by 5 bases and J by 1 base, leaving 8 bases between them. In germline, CDR1 is SGHTA, CDR2 FQGNSA. This CDR3 has 14 amino acids. CDR3 in amino acids: CASSPEGNTGELFF. As DNA, the CDR3 is TGTGCCAGCAGCCCCGAGGGGAACACCGGGGAGCTGTTTTTT.

The chain recombines TRBV10-1 with TRBJ1-2; TRBD1 agrees at 9 bases. Trimming took 6 bases from V and 8 from J; bases not matched to a gene: 7. This CDR3 comprises 13 residues. Germline values: CDR1 WNHNN, CDR2 SYGVQD (reference sequence). The CDR3 is CASSAGQGEGYTF. The CDR3 nucleotides are TGCGCCAGCAGCGCGGGACAGGGAGAAGGCTACACCTTC.

The chain is built from TRBV6-6 and TRBJ1-6, with a possible D match to TRBD1 (5 bases). V was shortened by 6 bases and J by 8 bases, with 17 bases between the two germline ends. The CDR3 is made up of 15 amino acids. Germline CDR1 reads MNHNY; CDR2 reads SVGAGI (reference sequence). CDR3 DNA: TGTGCCAGCAGCCGCCCCTCAGGGAAAGATTCACCCCTCCACTTT. It is translated as CASSRPSGKDSPLHF.

The J gene is TRBJ1-6, the V gene TRBV19, with 8 nucleotides matching TRBD1. J gave up 6 bases and V 5 bases, and 6 bases lay outside the gene matches. This CDR3 spans 15 amino acids. The V gene's germline CDR1 is LNHDA and CDR2 SQIVND (reference sequence). The CDR3 region is CASSVGQGGNSPLHF. DNA of the CDR3: TGTGCCAGTAGTGTCGGACAGGGAGGTAATTCACCCCTCCACTTT.

V is TRBV20-1 and J is TRBJ1-5; 11 bases fit TRBD1. Per the germline V gene, CDR1 is DFQATT and CDR2 is SNEGSKA (reference sequence). Trimming cost V 3 bases and J 1 base; bases outside gene matches: 11. The CDR3 length is 18 residues. As DNA, the CDR3 is TGCAGTGCTAGTGGCCACGGGACAGGGGGAGTAAGCAATCAGCCCCAGCATTTT. Protein sequence: CSASGHGTGGVSNQPQHF.